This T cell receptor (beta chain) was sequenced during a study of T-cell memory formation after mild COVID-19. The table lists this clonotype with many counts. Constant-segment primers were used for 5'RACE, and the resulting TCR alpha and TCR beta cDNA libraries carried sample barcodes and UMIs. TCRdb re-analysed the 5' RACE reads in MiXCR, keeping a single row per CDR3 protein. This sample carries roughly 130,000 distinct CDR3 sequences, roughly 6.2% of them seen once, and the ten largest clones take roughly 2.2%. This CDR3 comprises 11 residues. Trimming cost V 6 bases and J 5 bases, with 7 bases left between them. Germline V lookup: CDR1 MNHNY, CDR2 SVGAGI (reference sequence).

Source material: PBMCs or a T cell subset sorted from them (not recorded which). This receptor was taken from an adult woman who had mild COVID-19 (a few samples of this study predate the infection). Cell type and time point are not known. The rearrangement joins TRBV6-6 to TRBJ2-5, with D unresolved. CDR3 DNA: TGTGCCAGCAGAGGGCCGGAGACCCAGTACTTC. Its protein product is CASRGPETQYF.